This paragraph reports one T cell receptor (beta chain). These data originate in a study of technical replicates of blood from a few donors. TCRdb's table, derived via immunoSEQ multiplex PCR, lists solely in-frame clones and lacks some. The sample holds approximately 75,000 clones, nearly 98% seen once. The germline V gene has CDR1 SGHVS and CDR2 FQNEAQ. V trimming: 4 bases; J trimming: 4 bases; junction bases outside the gene matches: 10. This CDR3 contains 16 residues. The chain couples TRBV7-8 to TRBJ2-1; TRBD2 aligns across 7 bases. The specimen sequenced was T cells isolated from PBMCs. This clonotype was sampled from a human donor in good health. CDR3 DNA sequence: TGTGCCAGCAGCTCCCCACTCCGACTAGCTTACAATGAGCAGTTCTTC. Amino acids: CASSSPLRLAYNEQFF.